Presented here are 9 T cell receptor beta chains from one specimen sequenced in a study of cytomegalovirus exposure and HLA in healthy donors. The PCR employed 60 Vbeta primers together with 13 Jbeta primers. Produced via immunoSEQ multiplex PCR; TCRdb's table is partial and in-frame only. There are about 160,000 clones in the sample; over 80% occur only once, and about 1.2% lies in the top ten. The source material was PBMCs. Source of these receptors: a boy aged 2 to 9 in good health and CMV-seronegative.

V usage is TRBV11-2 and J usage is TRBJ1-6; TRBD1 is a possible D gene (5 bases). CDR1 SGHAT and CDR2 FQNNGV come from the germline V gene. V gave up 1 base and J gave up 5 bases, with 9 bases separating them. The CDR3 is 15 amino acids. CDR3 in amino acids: CASSLGGSHNSPLHF. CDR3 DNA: TGTGCCAGCAGCTTAGGGGGCAGCCATAATTCACCCCTCCACTTT.

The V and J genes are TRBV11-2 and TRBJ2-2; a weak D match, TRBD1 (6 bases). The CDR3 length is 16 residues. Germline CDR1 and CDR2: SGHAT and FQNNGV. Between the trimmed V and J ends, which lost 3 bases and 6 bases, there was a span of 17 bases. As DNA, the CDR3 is TGTGCCAGCAGCTTGGGTAGGGGGAATCCCGCCGGGGAGCTGTTTTTT. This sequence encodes CASSLGRGNPAGELFF.

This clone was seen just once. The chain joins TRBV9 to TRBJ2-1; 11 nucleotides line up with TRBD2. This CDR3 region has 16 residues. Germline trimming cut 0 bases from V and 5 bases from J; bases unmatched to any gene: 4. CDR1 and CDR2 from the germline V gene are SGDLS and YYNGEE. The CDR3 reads CASSVAISGRDNEQFF. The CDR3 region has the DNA TGTGCCAGCAGCGTAGCTATTAGCGGGAGGGACAATGAGCAGTTCTTC.

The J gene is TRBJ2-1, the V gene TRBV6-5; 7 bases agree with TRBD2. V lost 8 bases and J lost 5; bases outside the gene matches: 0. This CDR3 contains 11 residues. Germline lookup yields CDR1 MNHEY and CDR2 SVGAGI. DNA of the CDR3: TGTGCCAGCGGGACTAACAATGAGCAGTTCTTC. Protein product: CASGTNNEQFF.

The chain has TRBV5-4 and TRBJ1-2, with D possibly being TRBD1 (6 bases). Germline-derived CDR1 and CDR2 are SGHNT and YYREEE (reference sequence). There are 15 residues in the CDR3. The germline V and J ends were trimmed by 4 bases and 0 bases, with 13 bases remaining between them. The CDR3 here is CASSQAQGSNYGYTF. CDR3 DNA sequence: TGTGCCAGCAGCCAAGCACAGGGCTCTAACTATGGCTACACCTTC. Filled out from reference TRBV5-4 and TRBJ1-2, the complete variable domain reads ETGVTQSPTHLIKTRGQQVTLRCSSQSGHNTVSWYQQALGQGPQFIFQYYREEENGRGNFPPRFSGLQFPNYSSELNVNALELDDSALYLCASSQAQGSNYGYTFGSGTRLTVV.

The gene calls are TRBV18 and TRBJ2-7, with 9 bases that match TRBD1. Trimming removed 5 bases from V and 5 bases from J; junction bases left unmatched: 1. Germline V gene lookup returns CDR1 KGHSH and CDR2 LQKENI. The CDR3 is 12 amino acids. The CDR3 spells CASSDRGDEQYV. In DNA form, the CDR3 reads TGTGCCAGCTCAGACAGGGGGGACGAGCAGTACGTC.

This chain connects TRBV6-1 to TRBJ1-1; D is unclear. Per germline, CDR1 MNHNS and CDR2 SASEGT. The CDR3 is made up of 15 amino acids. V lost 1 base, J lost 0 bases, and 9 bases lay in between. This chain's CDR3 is CASSEERNLNTEAFF. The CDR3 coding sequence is TGTGCCAGCAGTGAAGAGCGGAACTTGAACACTGAAGCTTTCTTT.

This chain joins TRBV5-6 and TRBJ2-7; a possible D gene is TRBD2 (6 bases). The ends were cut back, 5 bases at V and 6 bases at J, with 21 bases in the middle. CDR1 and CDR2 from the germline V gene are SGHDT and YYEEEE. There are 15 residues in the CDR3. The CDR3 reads CASSLTGGYAVEQYV. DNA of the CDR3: TGTGCCAGCAGTTTAACAGGAGGGTACGCGGTCGAGCAGTACGTC.

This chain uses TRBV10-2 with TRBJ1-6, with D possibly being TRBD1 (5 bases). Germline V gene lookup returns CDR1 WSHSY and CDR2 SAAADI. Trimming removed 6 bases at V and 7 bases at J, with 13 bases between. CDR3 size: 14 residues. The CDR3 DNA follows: TGCGCCAGCAGAGTAGACAGCCTAAATTCACCCCTCCACTTT. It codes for CASRVDSLNSPLHF.